The entry below gives a single T cell receptor (beta chain) sequence along with its context. Its specificity is unknown. The CDR3 runs to 14 residues. V was shortened by 2 bases and J by 5 bases, with 14 bases between the two germline ends. Germline V CDR1 and CDR2: GTSNPN, SVGIG (reference sequence). TCR beta cDNA libraries included unique molecular identifiers. MiXCR, applied by TCRdb to the PCR reads, yields one record per CDR3 protein. Of about 620,000 distinct CDR3 sequences listed, roughly 47% were seen once; the top ten hold 1.5% to 2%. This sample was included in a study of post-analysis software for immune sequencing data. Background on the study: Patients with relapsing-remitting, secondary progressive and progressive-relapsing multiple sclerosis courses were all represented.

Study results and caveats: When patients were compared with controls, 4 or 5 TRBV segments were more frequent, TRBV5-6, TRBV5-1 and TRBV20-1 among them. Under the F measure, samples that were prepared in one batch clustered strongly together. In multiple sclerosis, normalized Chao1 diversity was significantly below that of controls.

The sample taken for sequencing was blood. The chain links TRBV30 to TRBJ2-3; D is possibly TRBD1 (6 bases). This clonotype originated in a girl between 10 and 17 years old with multiple sclerosis. The CDR3 DNA reads as TGTGCCTGGAGTCATGGCAGGGGAATAGATACGCAGTATTTT. Translated: CAWSHGRGIDTQYF.